The 6 T cell receptor beta chains listed next were all sequenced from one sample in a study of blood T cell repertoires in COVID-19. TCRdb's table, derived via immunoSEQ multiplex PCR, lists solely in-frame clones and lacks some. Seen here are 310,000 or so clones, 88% observed once, and the top ten hold approximately 10%. What was sequenced was peripheral blood. These receptors all come from a woman aged 30 to 39 with COVID-19, enrolled during active disease.

The chain links TRBV19 to TRBJ2-7; D may be TRBD1 (5 bases). Germline V gives CDR1 LNHDA, CDR2 SQIVND (reference sequence). The CDR3 covers 14 residues. V lost 1 base and J lost 3, with 10 bases in between. CDR3 in DNA: TGTGCCAGTAGTATAGTTAGGGGCAGCTACGAGCAGTACTTC. Translated, it gives CASSIVRGSYEQYF.

The rearrangement joins TRBV13 to TRBJ2-2; D is unclear. CDR3 length equals 14 residues. V lost 1 base and J lost 4, with 7 bases in between. CDR1 and CDR2 from the germline V gene are PRHDT and FYEKMQ (reference sequence). The CDR3 DNA sequence: TGTGCCAGCAGCTTAGTTCAATTCACCGGGGAGCTGTTTTTT. The encoded protein is CASSLVQFTGELFF. The variable domain in full, completed from reference TRBV13 and TRBJ2-2, reads AAGVIQSPRHLIKEKRETATLKCYPIPRHDTVYWYQQGPGQDPQFLISFYEKMQSDKGSIPDRFSAQQFSDYHSELNMSSLELGDSALYFCASSLVQFTGELFFGEGSRLTVL.

The rearrangement links TRBV19 to TRBJ1-6, with 8 nucleotides matching TRBD1. Germline CDR1 and CDR2: LNHDA and SQIVND (reference sequence). J was trimmed by 3 bases and V by 9 bases; bases with no gene match: 4. The CDR3 covers 14 residues. This chain's CDR3 is CASKDRDYNSPLHF. CDR3 in DNA: TGTGCCAGCAAGGACAGGGACTATAATTCACCCCTCCACTTT.

The rearrangement uses TRBV7-2 and TRBJ2-7; 8 bases match TRBD1. The CDR3 runs 14 residues. With 7 bases clipped from V and 4 bases from J, the junction kept 9 bases outside the gene matches. Germline lookup yields CDR1 SGHTA and CDR2 FQGNSA. CDR3 amino acids: CASTPRTGTYEQYF. The CDR3 DNA follows: TGTGCCAGCACCCCCCGGACAGGGACATACGAGCAGTACTTC.

The chain recombines TRBV9 with TRBJ1-6, with 7 nucleotides matching TRBD1. The V and J ends lost 0 bases and 15 bases, in that order; junction bases with no gene match: 9. Looked up from germline, CDR1 is SGDLS and CDR2 is YYNGEE. The length of the CDR3 is 14 residues. In DNA form, the CDR3 reads TGTGCCAGCAGCGTAGAAGCAGGGGGAATACTCCTCCACTTT. This encodes CASSVEAGGILLHF. The whole variable domain, remainder taken from reference TRBV9 and TRBJ1-6, is DSGVTQTPKHLITATGQRVTLRCSPRSGDLSVYWYQQSLDQGLQFLIQYYNGEERAKGNILERFSAQQFPDLHSELNLSSLELGDSALYFCASSVEAGGILLHFGNGTRLTVT.

The chain recombines TRBV5-1 with TRBJ2-1, with TRBD1 as a possible D gene (6 bases). CDR3 length equals 18 residues. The ends were cut back, 4 bases at V and 6 bases at J, with 26 bases in the middle. Germline loops: CDR1 SGHRS, CDR2 YFSETQ. In DNA, the CDR3 is TGCGCCAGCAGCCCGGACTTGAGCCGAAGTCTAGGGGGCAATGAGCAGTTCTTC. Translated, it gives CASSPDLSRSLGGNEQFF.